The rows below give T cell receptor beta chains drawn from one sample of a study of blood T cell repertoires in COVID-19. Libraries were prepared by immunoSEQ multiplex PCR; TCRdb keeps only in-frame clonotypes and omits some of them. In the table there are about 270,000 clones, roughly nine tenths of which are singletons. Sequenced input: PBMCs or T cells enriched from blood (not recorded which). The receptors originated from a woman aged 45-60 years who had recovered from COVID-19. Each CDR3 is given with its conserved first and last residue. The D gene is left open where the match is weak. Clone sizes are given selectively: once, few, many, or a class where the clone is expanded.

V gene	J gene	clone size	D gene	CDR3 protein	CDR3 DNA
TRBV12-3/TRBV12-4	TRBJ1-5	NA	NA	CASRRHLNQPQHF	TGTGCCAGCAGAAGACACCTCAATCAGCCCCAGCATTTT
TRBV7-6	TRBJ1-5	NA	TRBD1	CASSSRTGGTQPQHF	TGTGCCAGCAGCTCCCGGACAGGGGGGACCCAGCCCCAGCATTTT
TRBV18	TRBJ1-1	once	NA	CASSRREVAEAFF	TGTGCCAGCTCCCGCCGTGAGGTCGCTGAAGCTTTCTTT
TRBV15	TRBJ2-7	few	NA	CATSRLYEQYF	TGTGCCACCAGCAGATTATACGAGCAGTACTTC
TRBV27	TRBJ1-1	NA	TRBD1	CASSLSGGTGENAFF	TGTGCCAGCAGTTTATCGGGTGGGACAGGGGAGAATGCTTTCTTT
TRBV24-1	TRBJ2-7	NA	TRBD2	CATSAGLAGASEQYF	TGTGCCACCAGTGCCGGACTAGCGGGAGCAAGTGAGCAGTACTTC
TRBV6-2/TRBV6-3	TRBJ1-4	NA	TRBD1	CASSHLRGTGEEKLFF	TGTGCCAGCAGCCACCTGCGCGGGACAGGGGAGGAAAAACTGTTTTTT
TRBV19	TRBJ1-2	NA	TRBD1	CASRNHGTGESYGYTF	TGTGCCAGTAGAAACCACGGGACAGGGGAGAGCTATGGCTACACCTTC
TRBV7-6	TRBJ2-2	NA	NA	CASSLAAAYTGELFF	TGTGCCAGCAGCTTAGCCGCAGCGTACACCGGGGAGCTGTTTTTT
TRBV20-1	TRBJ2-7	few	NA	CSAHSEVEQYF	TGCAGTGCTCATAGCGAGGTCGAGCAGTACTTC
TRBV6-5	TRBJ1-5	once	TRBD1	CASSRGQGDQPQHF	TGTGCCAGCAGTCGCGGACAGGGAGATCAGCCCCAGCATTTT
TRBV7-2	TRBJ2-7	NA	NA	CASSLIPSADPYEQYF	TGTGCCAGCAGCTTAATCCCAAGCGCGGATCCCTACGAGCAGTACTTC
TRBV28	TRBJ2-1	NA	TRBD1	CTSARDSNNEQFF	TGTACCAGCGCCCGGGACAGTAACAATGAGCAGTTCTTC
TRBV11-3	TRBJ2-3	NA	TRBD2	CASSHPPGGEDTQYF	TGTGCCAGCAGCCACCCCCCGGGGGGGGAAGATACGCAGTATTTT
TRBV19	TRBJ1-5	once	NA	CASSMGGGRGNQPQHF	TGTGCCAGTAGTATGGGAGGGGGGCGAGGCAATCAGCCCCAGCATTTT
TRBV11-2	TRBJ2-7	NA	NA	CASSFDGTHSYEQYF	TGTGCCAGCAGCTTTGACGGGACTCACTCCTACGAGCAGTACTTC
TRBV29-1	TRBJ1-5	NA	NA	CSVGFFGGQPQHF	TGCAGCGTTGGGTTTTTCGGGGGACAGCCCCAGCATTTT
TRBV9	TRBJ1-3	NA	TRBD1	CASSGGQGMGGNTIYF	TGTGCCAGCAGCGGCGGACAGGGGATGGGCGGAAACACCATATATTTT
TRBV23-1	TRBJ2-7	NA	NA	CASSLRRDEQYF	TGCGCCAGCAGTCTCCGCAGGGACGAGCAGTACTTC
TRBV10-3	TRBJ2-7	NA	NA	CAISEDSYEQYF	TGTGCCATCAGTGAGGACAGTTACGAGCAGTACTTC
TRBV27	TRBJ2-3	NA	NA	CASSTSADTQYF	TGTGCCAGCAGTACCAGCGCAGATACGCAGTATTTT
TRBV20-1	TRBJ1-5	few	NA	CSASIRQHSNQPQHF	TGCAGTGCTAGTATACGACAGCATAGCAATCAGCCCCAGCATTTT
TRBV27	TRBJ2-1	NA	TRBD2	CASSLRTSLNEQFF	TGTGCCAGCAGTTTACGGACTAGTCTCAATGAGCAGTTCTTC
TRBV24-1	TRBJ1-2	NA	TRBD1	CATSDPGQNYGYTF	TGTGCCACCAGTGACCCGGGACAGAACTATGGCTACACCTTC
TRBV27	TRBJ1-2	NA	NA	CASNPRPDAGGYTF	TGTGCCAGCAACCCCCGGCCCGACGCGGGGGGCTACACCTTC
TRBV7-3	TRBJ1-1	NA	NA	CASSTPGVGGDTEAFF	TGTGCCAGCAGCACCCCCGGTGTAGGAGGGGACACTGAAGCTTTCTTT
TRBV10-3	TRBJ2-7	NA	NA	CAISDTTHEQYF	TGTGCCATCAGTGATACAACCCACGAGCAGTACTTC
TRBV5-1	TRBJ2-7	few	TRBD1	CASSSQGNEQYF	TGCGCCAGCAGCTCACAGGGGAACGAGCAGTACTTC
TRBV10-2	TRBJ2-7	NA	TRBD2	CASSFGTSVLREQYF	TGCGCCAGCAGTTTTGGGACTAGCGTACTACGGGAGCAGTACTTC
TRBV6-2/TRBV6-3	TRBJ1-5	NA	TRBD1	CASSYGTGADNQPQHF	TGTGCCAGCAGTTACGGGACAGGGGCGGACAATCAGCCCCAGCATTTT
TRBV2	TRBJ1-1	NA	NA	CASSALQGVPEAFF	TGTGCCAGCAGTGCACTCCAGGGTGTCCCTGAAGCTTTCTTT
TRBV27	TRBJ2-3	NA	TRBD2	CASTGWGGSTDTQYF	TGTGCCAGCACCGGTTGGGGGGGTAGCACAGATACGCAGTATTTT
TRBV28	TRBJ2-5	NA	NA	CASSPERRPQYF	TGTGCCAGCAGCCCAGAGAGGAGACCCCAGTACTTC
TRBV7-8	TRBJ1-1	NA	NA	CASSSWGQGISTEAFF	TGTGCCAGCAGCTCTTGGGGGCAGGGGATTTCCACTGAAGCTTTCTTT
TRBV19	TRBJ1-2	few	NA	CASSTDRMGGYTF	TGTGCCAGTAGTACCGACAGGATGGGGGGCTACACCTTC
TRBV20-1	TRBJ1-3	NA	NA	CSASAGGGNTIYF	TGCAGTGCTAGTGCGGGAGGTGGAAACACCATATATTTT
TRBV28	TRBJ1-5	once	NA	CASSLAGYSNQPQHF	TGTGCCAGCAGTTTAGCGGGTTATAGCAATCAGCCCCAGCATTTT
TRBV3-1/TRBV3-2	TRBJ2-1	NA	NA	CASSLGSGSGNEQFF	TGTGCCAGCAGCCTGGGGTCCGGGAGTGGCAATGAGCAGTTCTTC
TRBV5-1	TRBJ1-3	NA	NA	CASSLSWGRSGNTIYF	TGCGCCAGCAGCTTGAGCTGGGGGCGCTCTGGAAACACCATATATTTT
TRBV5-4	TRBJ1-2	NA	NA	CASSLDREYGYTF	TGTGCCAGCAGCTTGGACAGGGAGTATGGCTACACCTTC
TRBV19	TRBJ1-5	NA	TRBD1	CASNPTGDTNQPQHF	TGTGCCAGTAACCCGACAGGGGATACCAATCAGCCCCAGCATTTT
TRBV27	TRBJ2-7	NA	TRBD2	CASSLMAGGGEQYF	TGTGCCAGCAGTTTAATGGCGGGAGGAGGCGAGCAGTACTTC
TRBV7-2	TRBJ1-1	NA	TRBD1	CASSPRTGRLVDTEAFF	TGTGCCAGCAGCCCACGGACAGGAAGGTTGGTGGACACTGAAGCTTTCTTT
TRBV2	TRBJ1-4	NA	TRBD1	CASSYRGMSEKLFF	TGTGCCAGCAGTTACAGGGGGATGAGTGAAAAACTGTTTTTT
TRBV6-1	TRBJ2-4	NA	TRBD1	CASSALTGSIKNIQYF	TGTGCCAGCAGTGCCCTGACAGGGAGTATTAAAAACATTCAGTACTTC
TRBV30	TRBJ2-4	NA	NA	CAWSVRGSKNIQYF	TGTGCCTGGAGTGTACGGGGATCCAAAAACATTCAGTACTTC
TRBV18	TRBJ2-7	NA	NA	CASSPSGLSYEQYF	TGTGCCAGCTCACCATCGGGACTGAGCTACGAGCAGTACTTC
TRBV18	TRBJ1-1	NA	NA	CASAPSGENTEAFF	TGTGCCAGCGCGCCATCGGGAGAGAACACTGAAGCTTTCTTT
TRBV30	TRBJ1-1	NA	NA	CAWKESNTEAFF	TGTGCCTGGAAGGAGAGTAACACTGAAGCTTTCTTT
TRBV28	TRBJ1-5	many	TRBD1	CASSGSGQGFRLSNQPQHF	TGTGCCAGCAGTGGATCGGGACAGGGTTTTCGATTGAGCAATCAGCCCCAGCATTTT
TRBV25-1	TRBJ1-4	few	NA	CASSDQTGSGATNEKLFF	TGTGCCAGCAGTGACCAGACAGGTTCCGGGGCAACTAATGAAAAACTGTTTTTT
TRBV7-6	TRBJ2-1	NA	TRBD2	CASSFPLAATGRPSYNEQFF	TGTGCCAGCAGCTTCCCACTAGCGGCCACGGGCCGTCCCTCCTACAATGAGCAGTTCTTC
TRBV27	TRBJ2-3	NA	NA	CASSLSGQGGDTQYF	TGTGCCAGCAGTTTATCGGGGCAGGGGGGAGATACGCAGTATTTT
TRBV28	TRBJ1-2	NA	NA	CASSFARASNYGYTF	TGTGCCAGCAGTTTTGCGCGGGCCTCAAACTATGGCTACACCTTC
TRBV11-2	TRBJ1-6	NA	NA	CASSSWKSGSPLHF	TGTGCCAGCAGCTCTTGGAAGAGCGGTTCACCCCTCCACTTT
TRBV9	TRBJ1-6	NA	NA	CASSPDTYNSPLHF	TGTGCCAGCAGCCCGGACACGTATAATTCACCCCTCCACTTT
TRBV7-2	TRBJ2-7	NA	TRBD2	CASSPLAGVAGYEQYF	TGTGCCAGCAGCCCTCTAGCGGGAGTGGCCGGTTACGAGCAGTACTTC
TRBV20-1	TRBJ1-5	NA	NA	CSASGRVVNQPQHF	TGCAGTGCTAGTGGGAGGGTGGTCAATCAGCCCCAGCATTTT
TRBV7-9	TRBJ1-4	NA	NA	CASSSQGGWNEKLFF	TGTGCCAGCAGTAGCCAAGGGGGATGGAATGAAAAACTGTTTTTT